This T cell receptor (beta chain) emerged from a study of control samples from healthy donors and cancer patients. Assay: immunoSEQ multiplex PCR; the TCRdb copy retains only in-frame clones and omits some. The sample lists about 71,000 clones, around 92% seen once, with 19% in the top ten. The V gene lost 6 bases and the J gene lost 4 bases, with 16 bases spanning the gap. The CDR3 has 15 residues. Germline-derived CDR1 and CDR2 are KGHSH and LQKENI. Sample: PBMCs. This clonotype originated in a man aged 60-69 years with lung cancer. The chain joins TRBV18 to TRBJ1-5; weak D call: TRBD1 (6 bases). The CDR3: CASSQRQVLNQPQHF. The CDR3, as DNA: TGTGCCAGCTCCCAACGACAGGTCCTAAATCAGCCCCAGCATTTT.